Following are 27 T cell receptor beta chains from one sample sequenced in a study of blood T cells in healthy people across ages. PCR was performed a second time for about 6 to 11 cycles using a sample-barcoded 5' primer and a J-beta primer mix. MiXCR, run by TCRdb on the 5' RACE reads, gives a single entry per CDR3 protein. The sample consists of 790,000 or so distinct CDR3 sequences, roughly three fifths of them appearing once. Sequencing used blood. The receptors here all came from a middle-aged man in good health.

In this sample, this clonotype turned up once. The chain uses TRBV7-2 and TRBJ2-3, with 11 bases that match TRBD2. The V and J ends lost 3 bases and 6 bases, in that order; junction bases with no gene match: 11. The CDR3 runs 17 residues. Per germline, CDR1 SGHTA and CDR2 FQGNSA. CDR3 DNA sequence: TGTGCCAGCAGCTTCCCCCCGACTAGCGGGGTAGGGGATACGCAGTATTTT. This codes for CASSFPPTSGVGDTQYF.

The CDR3 here is CASKQGYTDTQYF. CDR3 DNA sequence: TGTGCCAGCAAGCAGGGTTACACAGATACGCAGTATTTT. The chain combines TRBV14 with TRBJ2-3; tentatively, D is TRBD1 (5 bases). Deletions cut 7 bases from V and 2 bases from J, with 10 bases between. This CDR3 comprises 13 residues. Germline V gene data show CDR1 as SGHDN and CDR2 as FVKESK.

Many counts were recorded for this clonotype. The chain couples TRBV5-1 to TRBJ2-7; 8 bases align to TRBD2. The germline V gene encodes CDR1 SGHRS and CDR2 YFSETQ. V trimming: 4 bases; J trimming: 6 bases; junction bases outside the gene matches: 18. The CDR3 length is 17 residues. CDR3 in DNA: TGCGCCAGCAGCGACGGGACTAGTTTTTCTCTTAAGTCCGAGCAGTACTTC. Protein sequence: CASSDGTSFSLKSEQYF.

V is TRBV7-2 and J is TRBJ2-2, with 8 bases matching TRBD1. This CDR3 region has 15 residues. Germline loops: CDR1 SGHTA, CDR2 FQGNSA. Trimming removed 2 bases from V and 5 bases from J; junction bases left unmatched: 4. CDR3 residues: CASSLNRGSTGELFF. The CDR3 nucleotides read TGTGCCAGCAGCTTAAACAGGGGGAGTACCGGGGAGCTGTTTTTT.

Comment on this clonotype: The junction differs from germline at one of its ends, possibly a read error. J is TRBJ2-1 and V is TRBV29-1; the match to TRBD2 covers 9 bases. The CDR3 has 16 amino acids. Germline-derived CDR1 and CDR2 are SQVTM and ANQGSEA. This CDR3 is CSAMRDAGGPDREPFF. In nucleotides, the CDR3 is TGCAGCGCCATGCGTGACGCGGGAGGGCCCGATCGGGAGCCGTTCTTC.

This chain joins TRBV5-4 and TRBJ2-3; 7 positions agree with TRBD2. V was pared by 4 bases and J by 0 bases, with 5 bases of the junction left unmatched. The CDR3 runs 15 residues. Per germline, CDR1 SGHNT and CDR2 YYREEE (reference sequence). For the CDR3, the DNA is TGTGCCAGCAGCCCGACTAGCATAAGCACAGATACGCAGTATTTT. This codes for CASSPTSISTDTQYF.

This clonotype was detected only a few times. The CDR3 reads CASSAMTDDEQYF. The CDR3, as DNA: TGCGCCAGCAGCGCGATGACGGACGACGAGCAGTACTTC. This chain joins TRBV4-3 and TRBJ2-7; D unresolved. With 5 bases removed from V and 5 bases from J, the gap between germline ends came to 13 bases. CDR1 is LGHNA and CDR2 is YSLEER in the germline V gene. The CDR3 loop spans 13 amino acids.

The gene calls are TRBV3-1 and TRBJ2-7, with 8 bases aligning to TRBD2. The germline gives CDR1 LGHDT, CDR2 YNNKEL (reference sequence). This CDR3 is 14 amino acids long. The J segment lost 2 bases and the V segment lost 1 base, leaving 1 base of the junction unmatched. CDR3 nucleotide sequence: TGTGCCAGCAGCCAAGCGGGACTAGCCTACGAGCAGTACTTC. This codes for CASSQAGLAYEQYF.

This sequence joins TRBV20-1 and TRBJ2-1; no clear D gene. Trimming removed 3 bases from V and 5 bases from J, with 14 bases in between. Germline V lookup: CDR1 DFQATT, CDR2 SNEGSKA (reference sequence). This CDR3 region has 14 residues. The CDR3 protein is CSARVRVGNNEQFF. DNA for the CDR3: TGCAGTGCTAGGGTTCGAGTCGGTAACAATGAGCAGTTCTTC.

The chain employs TRBV20-1 and TRBJ1-6; maybe TRBD1 (6 bases). The CDR3 is 11 residues long. Looked up from germline, CDR1 is DFQATT and CDR2 is SNEGSKA (reference sequence). For the CDR3, the DNA is TGCAGCGCAGGGGCGGTTTCACCCCTCCACTTT. This sequence encodes CSAGAVSPLHF.

This clonotype occurred a few times. The rearrangement joins TRBV7-2 to TRBJ2-1; TRBD2 is a possible D gene (7 bases). The DNA end lines up better with TRBJ2-7; the J call may be wrong. Germline CDR1 SGHTA, CDR2 FQGNSA. The CDR3 has 19 residues. Here the CDR3 DNA reads TGTGCCAGCAGCTTAACGGGGACATTTGGGGGAGGGTCCTACAATGAGCAGTACTTC. The encoded protein is CASSLTGTFGGGSYNEQYF.

The rearrangement links TRBV20-1 to TRBJ2-3; 8 bases fit TRBD2. The CDR3 is 17 amino acids. The germline V gene has CDR1 DFQATT and CDR2 SNEGSKA (reference sequence). V was clipped by 3 bases and J by 5 bases; unmatched bases: 16. DNA for the CDR3: TGCAGTGCTAGGGGTGGGAGCGGGAGCGCCAGGGGAGATACGCAGTATTTT. Encoded protein: CSARGGSGSARGDTQYF.

The rearrangement uses TRBV5-8 and TRBJ2-2, with 8 nucleotides matching TRBD2. Looked up from germline, CDR1 is SGHTS and CDR2 is YDEGEE. V lost 0 bases and J lost 6; bases outside the gene matches: 13. CDR3 length equals 18 residues. The CDR3 coding sequence is TGTGCCAGCAGCTTGGCGATTGGCGGGGGGCCCTTATCCGGGGAGCTGTTTTTT. Its translation: CASSLAIGGGPLSGELFF.

This sequence joins TRBV7-2 and TRBJ2-1; D possibly corresponds to TRBD1 (5 bases). CDR1 and CDR2 from the germline V gene are SGHTA and FQGNSA. The CDR3 is 15 amino acids. With 3 bases removed from V and 7 bases from J, the gap between germline ends came to 16 bases. CDR3 nucleotide sequence: TGTGCCAGCAGCTTTTTGCCAGGGAATTGGAATGAGCAGTTCTTC. Its translation is CASSFLPGNWNEQFF.

This sequence joins TRBV11-2 and TRBJ2-6; the match to TRBD2 covers 8 bases. This CDR3 spans 20 amino acids. V gave up 5 bases and J gave up 3 bases; unmatched junction bases: 18. Germline CDR1 is SGHAT and CDR2 is FQNNGV. CDR3 sequence (DNA): TGTGCCAGCAGCCAAACTCCGGGACTAGTGTCTTTTCGTGGGGCCAACGTCCTGACTTTC. This codes for CASSQTPGLVSFRGANVLTF.

The chain employs TRBV2 and TRBJ1-3; D gene uncertain. The ends were cut back, 6 bases at V and 0 bases at J, with 9 bases in the middle. This CDR3 has 14 residues. Germline V lookup: CDR1 SNHLY, CDR2 FYNNEI. CDR3 residues: CASSAGLSGNTIYF. The CDR3 nucleotides are TGTGCCAGCAGCGCCGGACTCTCTGGAAACACCATATATTTT. The variable domain in full, with the rest retrieved from reference TRBV2 and TRBJ1-3, is EPEVTQTPSHQVTQMGQEVILRCVPISNHLYFYWYRQILGQKVEFLVSFYNNEISEKSEIFDDQFSVERPDGSNFTLKIRSTKLEDSAMYFCASSAGLSGNTIYFGEGSWLTVV.

This clonotype was seen only once. The germline gene is not matched at one end of the junction; a read error may be the cause. The rearrangement uses TRBV14 and TRBJ2-5; D perhaps matches TRBD2 (5 bases). Germline V gene lookup returns CDR1 SGHDN and CDR2 FVKESK. CDR3 length: 16 amino acids. The CDR3 DNA follows: TGTGCCAGCAGCCAATTGGCTAGCACTTATCAAGAGACCCAGAACTTC. Its translation is CASSQLASTYQETQNF.

This clonotype was detected only a few times. This sequence joins TRBV2 and TRBJ1-6; 9 positions match TRBD1. V was pared by 3 bases and J by 7 bases, with 4 bases of the junction left unmatched. Germline V gene data show CDR1 as SNHLY and CDR2 as FYNNEI. The CDR3 is 15 amino acids. CDR3 sequence (DNA): TGTGCCAGCAGTGAGGCGGGACAGGGCAATTCACCCCTCCACTTT. It codes for CASSEAGQGNSPLHF.

V usage is TRBV6-2 or TRBV6-3 and J usage is TRBJ2-3, with unresolved D. V lost 2 bases and J 1 base, leaving 10 bases between the germline ends. CDR3 length: 15 amino acids. Per germline, CDR1 MNHEY and CDR2 SVGEGT. CDR3 amino acids: CASSYRLARTDTQYF. Here the CDR3 DNA reads TGTGCCAGCAGTTACCGGCTCGCGCGCACAGATACGCAGTATTTT.

This clonotype was detected a few times. The chain recombines TRBV4-2 with TRBJ2-1, with a tentative D call TRBD1 (5 bases). From germline, CDR1 is LGHNA and CDR2 YNFKEQ. The CDR3 is made up of 13 amino acids. Trimming shortened V by 5 bases and J by 9 bases, and 14 bases separated the two germline ends. The CDR3 DNA is TGTGCCAGCAGCGGGAAAGGGGTGGGTGAGCAGTTCTTC. It codes for CASSGKGVGEQFF.

This clonotype was picked up a small number of times. V gene TRBV12-3 or TRBV12-4 combines with J gene TRBJ1-5; tentative D call: TRBD1 (5 bases). V shed 7 bases and J shed 1 base, with 14 bases lying between them. The CDR3 extends over 15 amino acids. CDR3 protein: CASNSRKGSNQPQHF. The CDR3 DNA reads as TGTGCCAGCAACTCACGCAAGGGGAGCAATCAGCCCCAGCATTTT.

This clonotype was seen a handful of times. The rearrangement uses TRBV7-9 and TRBJ1-4; possibly TRBD1 for D (5 bases). The V gene's germline CDR1 is SEHNR and CDR2 FQNEAQ (reference sequence). Trimming removed 6 bases from V and 3 bases from J, with 14 bases in between. This CDR3 is 15 amino acids long. The CDR3 DNA is TGTGCCAGCAGGCCAAGGGACCGTCCTAATGAAAAACTGTTTTTT. Protein sequence: CASRPRDRPNEKLFF.

CDR3 nucleotide sequence: TGTGCCAGCAGCTTAGATGGCACGGTCTATGGCTACACCTTC. Translating gives CASSLDGTVYGYTF. The chain is built from TRBV11-2 and TRBJ1-2; D not resolved. In germline, CDR1 is SGHAT, CDR2 FQNNGV. Between the trimmed V and J ends, which lost 0 bases and 4 bases, there was a span of 9 bases. The CDR3 totals 14 residues.

This clonotype was found once. The chain has TRBV9 and TRBJ2-5; TRBD2 agrees at 13 bases. The germline V gene encodes CDR1 SGDLS and CDR2 YYNGEE. The CDR3 has 19 amino acids. Trimming removed 4 bases from V and 4 bases from J; junction bases left unmatched: 16. In DNA form, the CDR3 reads TGTGCCAGCAGCCCAGGGACTAGCGGGGACGGGCTTGTGCGAGAGACCCAGTACTTC. Translated, it gives CASSPGTSGDGLVRETQYF.

The chain employs TRBV28 and TRBJ2-7; TRBD2 matches at 10 bases. The closer fit of TRBJ2-5 to the DNA end suggests the J call may be wrong. Per germline, CDR1 MDHEN and CDR2 SYDVKM. This CDR3 contains 15 residues. The CDR3 is CASSPRGSGGLTQYF. As DNA, the CDR3 is TGTGCCAGCAGTCCCCGGGGTAGCGGGGGGTTGACCCAGTACTTC.

The rearrangement joins TRBV20-1 to TRBJ2-7; no definite D call. CDR1 is DFQATT and CDR2 is SNEGSKA in the germline V gene (reference sequence). This CDR3 spans 16 amino acids. Between the trimmed V and J ends, which lost 0 bases and 4 bases, there was a span of 19 bases. The CDR3 nucleotides read TGCAGTGCTAGAGACCCACTCCCGGGCAGAGATTACGAGCAGTACTTC. It codes for CSARDPLPGRDYEQYF.

The chain links TRBV6-2 or TRBV6-3 to TRBJ2-3; D remains unclear. Between the trimmed V and J ends, which lost 2 bases and 2 bases, there was a span of 11 bases. Germline CDR1 reads MNHEY; CDR2 reads SVGEGT. This CDR3 is built from 15 residues. CDR3 coding DNA: TGTGCCAGCAGTTACCAAAGGCGCACCACAGATACGCAGTATTTT. Translation gives CASSYQRRTTDTQYF.